This T cell receptor (beta chain) was found in a study of T cells in Graves' hyperthyroidism and ophthalmopathy. The length of the CDR3 is 15 residues. After removal of 6 bases from V and 4 bases from J, the junction contained 5 bases not matched to a gene. Germline-derived CDR1 and CDR2 are SNHLY and FYNNEI. TCR beta CDR3 regions were amplified from RNA transcripts. In the first-round RT-PCR of the TCR CDR3, the HTBI primer set was used. TCRdb independently ran MiXCR on the multiplex PCR reads; one entry per CDR3 protein. Of some 560,000 distinct CDR3 sequences listed, 13% to 15% are singletons. This clonotype was counted many times.

This chain joins TRBV2 and TRBJ2-2; TRBD1 aligns across 10 bases. Sample: blood. The receptor's source is a middle-aged woman with Graves' hyperthyroidism. The CDR3, as DNA: TGTGCCAGCAGGAGGGGACAGGGGATCACCGGGGAGCTGTTTTTT. The encoded protein is CASRRGQGITGELFF.